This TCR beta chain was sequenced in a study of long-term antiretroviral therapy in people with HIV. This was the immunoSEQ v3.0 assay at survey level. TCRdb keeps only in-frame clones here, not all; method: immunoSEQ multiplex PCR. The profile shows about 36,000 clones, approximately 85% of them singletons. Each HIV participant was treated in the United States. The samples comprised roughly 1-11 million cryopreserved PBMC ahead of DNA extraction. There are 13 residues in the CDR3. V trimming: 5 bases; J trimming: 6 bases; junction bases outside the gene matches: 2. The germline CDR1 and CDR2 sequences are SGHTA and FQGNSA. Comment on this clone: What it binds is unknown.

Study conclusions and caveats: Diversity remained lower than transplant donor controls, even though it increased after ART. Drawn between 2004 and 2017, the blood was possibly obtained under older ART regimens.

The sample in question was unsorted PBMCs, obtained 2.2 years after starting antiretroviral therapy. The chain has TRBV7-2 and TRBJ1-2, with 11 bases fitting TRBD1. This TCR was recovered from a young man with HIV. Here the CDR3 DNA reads TGTGCCAGCAGCGCGGACAGGGGGCATGGCTACACCTTC. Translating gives CASSADRGHGYTF.